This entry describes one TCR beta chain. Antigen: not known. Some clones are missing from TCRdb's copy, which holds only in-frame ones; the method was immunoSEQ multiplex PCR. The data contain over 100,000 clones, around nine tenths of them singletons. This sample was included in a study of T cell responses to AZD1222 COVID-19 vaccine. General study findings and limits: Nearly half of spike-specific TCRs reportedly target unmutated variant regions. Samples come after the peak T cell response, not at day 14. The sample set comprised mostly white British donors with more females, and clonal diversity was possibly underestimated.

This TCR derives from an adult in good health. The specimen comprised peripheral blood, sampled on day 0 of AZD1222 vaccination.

CDR3: CASSPRSSNTGELFF. CDR3 DNA sequence: TGTGCCAGCAGCCCCCGGAGTTCGAACACCGGGGAGCTGTTTTTT. V and J are TRBV11-2 and TRBJ2-2; D unclear. This CDR3 is 15 amino acids long. Germline assignment: CDR1 SGHAT and CDR2 FQNNGV. Trimming shortened V by 5 bases and J by 0 bases, and 10 bases separated the two germline ends.